Each of the 32 T cell receptor beta chains below was sequenced from the same sample in a study of blood T cell repertoires in COVID-19. Only in-frame clones appear in the TCRdb table, and some are missing; sequencing was by immunoSEQ multiplex PCR. The sample lists tens of thousands of clones; over 75% were seen once. Source material: peripheral blood. These receptors originate from a woman of 80 years or more with active or convalescent COVID-19.

The DNA for the CDR3 is TGTGCCAGCAGCTTAGTCCTAGCGGGGCTCGGGGAGCAGTACTTC. It is translated as CASSLVLAGLGEQYF. This chain uses TRBV11-2 with TRBJ2-7; 9 bases are a match to TRBD2. From germline, CDR1 is SGHAT and CDR2 FQNNGV. The CDR3 is 15 amino acids. With 1 base clipped from V and 7 bases from J, the junction kept 8 bases outside the gene matches.

J is TRBJ2-7 and V is TRBV6-1; TRBD1 aligns across 7 bases. This CDR3 comprises 16 residues. J gave up 3 bases and V 1 base, and 9 bases lay outside the gene matches. The germline gives CDR1 MNHNS, CDR2 SASEGT. CDR3 coding DNA: TGTGCCAGCAGTGAAGATGTGTGGGACAGATACTACGAGCAGTACTTC. It encodes CASSEDVWDRYYEQYF.

The chain recombines TRBV5-1 with TRBJ1-1; 8 bases map to TRBD1. The germline V gene has CDR1 SGHRS and CDR2 YFSETQ. After removal of 0 bases from V and 3 bases from J, the junction contained 4 bases not matched to a gene. The CDR3 runs to 15 residues. CDR3 sequence (DNA): TGCGCCAGCAGCTTGGAGACAGGGGAAGACACTGAAGCTTTCTTT. Its protein product is CASSLETGEDTEAFF.

The genes are TRBV6-6 and TRBJ2-2; 9 nucleotides match TRBD1. The CDR3 covers 16 residues. The V gene end was trimmed by 2 bases and the J gene end by 5 bases; junction bases not matched to a gene: 6. Germline V gene lookup returns CDR1 MNHNY and CDR2 SVGAGI (reference sequence). This chain's CDR3 is CASSYTRTGETGELFF. The DNA of the CDR3 is TGTGCCAGCAGTTACACCCGGACAGGGGAGACCGGGGAGCTGTTTTTT.

The V and J genes are TRBV18 and TRBJ1-5; D is uncertain. Germline lookup yields CDR1 KGHSH and CDR2 LQKENI. CDR3 length: 15 residues. The V gene lost 2 bases and the J gene lost 5 bases, with 13 bases spanning the gap. For the CDR3, the DNA is TGTGCCAGCTCACCAGGTCGAGCTGTCGATCAGCCCCAGCATTTT. Translation: CASSPGRAVDQPQHF. Filled out from reference TRBV18 and TRBJ1-5, the complete variable domain reads NAGVMQNPRHLVRRRGQEARLRCSPMKGHSHVYWYRQLPEEGLKFMVYLQKENIIDESGMPKERFSAEFPKEGPSILRIQQVVRGDSAAYFCASSPGRAVDQPQHFGDGTRLSIL.

V and J are TRBV10-3 and TRBJ2-7; tentatively, D is TRBD1 (6 bases). Trimming cost V 4 bases and J 3 bases, with 16 bases left between them. The CDR3 covers 15 residues. Per germline, CDR1 ENHRY and CDR2 SYGVKD. CDR3 protein: CAISGQQGLVYEQYF. The DNA for the CDR3 is TGTGCCATCAGTGGTCAACAGGGTCTAGTCTACGAGCAGTACTTC.

The chain has TRBV3-1 (or the pseudogene TRBV3-2) and TRBJ2-5; D not resolved. The CDR3 has 13 amino acids. V was shortened by 4 bases and J by 1 base, with 7 bases between the two germline ends. Germline V gene lookup returns CDR1 LGHDT and CDR2 YNNKEL (reference sequence). The CDR3 DNA is TGTGCCAGCAGCCCAGGATCCCAAGAGACCCAGTACTTC. This encodes CASSPGSQETQYF.

This clone came up a few times. J is TRBJ2-1 and V is TRBV7-2; the match to TRBD2 covers 9 bases. CDR3 size: 16 residues. Germline CDR1 reads SGHTA; CDR2 reads FQGNSA. The V and J ends lost 1 base and 10 bases, in that order; junction bases with no gene match: 11. CDR3 coding DNA: TGTGCCAGCAGCTTAGTCCTCGGCGGGAGGGCCCCCGAGCAGTTCTTC. Its translation: CASSLVLGGRAPEQFF.

This clone was seen once. The chain employs TRBV5-6 and TRBJ2-7; TRBD2 matches at 7 bases. Germline V gene sequence: CDR1 SGHDT, CDR2 YYEEEE. The CDR3 length is 15 residues. J gave up 3 bases and V 5 bases, and 11 bases lay outside the gene matches. CDR3 DNA sequence: TGTGCCAGCAGGACTTCGAGCGGGGATGTCTACGAGCAGTACTTC. Its protein is CASRTSSGDVYEQYF.

The chain uses TRBV30 and TRBJ1-4; perhaps TRBD1 as D (5 bases). The ends were cut back, 5 bases at V and 7 bases at J, with 14 bases in the middle. CDR1 is GTSNPN and CDR2 is SVGIG in the germline V gene (reference sequence). This CDR3 contains 13 residues. CDR3 coding DNA: TGTGCCTGGGGTAAATCGGGGGGTGAAAAACTGTTTTTT. Amino acid sequence: CAWGKSGGEKLFF.

The chain carries TRBV5-1 and TRBJ2-3; 9 bases line up with TRBD1. The ends lost 3 bases at V and 5 bases at J; junction bases unmatched: 7. This CDR3 contains 15 residues. Looked up from germline, CDR1 is SGHRS and CDR2 is YFSETQ. The CDR3 reads CASSSRDREVDTQYF. CDR3 in DNA: TGCGCCAGCAGCTCGAGGGACAGGGAGGTAGATACGCAGTATTTT. The variable domain in full, with the rest retrieved from reference TRBV5-1 and TRBJ2-3, is KAGVTQTPRYLIKTRGQQVTLSCSPISGHRSVSWYQQTPGQGLQFLFEYFSETQRNKGNFPGRFSGRQFSNSRSEMNVSTLELGDSALYLCASSSRDREVDTQYFGPGTRLTVL.

The rearrangement joins TRBV27 to TRBJ1-1; D unresolved. The CDR3 is made up of 13 amino acids. Trimming cost V 6 bases and J 1 base, with 9 bases left between them. Germline-derived CDR1 and CDR2 are MNHEY and SMNVEV (reference sequence). CDR3 loop: CASSLKWNTEAFF. DNA for the CDR3: TGTGCCAGCAGCCTTAAATGGAACACTGAAGCTTTCTTT.

A word on this clone: A read error may produce the germline difference seen at one junction end. V is TRBV7-7 and J is TRBJ2-7; D might be TRBD1 (6 bases). Germline V gene data show CDR1 as SSHAT and CDR2 as FNYEAQ (reference sequence). The CDR3 spans 15 residues. The CDR3 bases are TGTGCTAGCAGCTTAGAGGAGTTAGGGGGCTACGAGCAGTACTTC. Translating it yields CASSLEELGGYEQYF.

The chain recombines TRBV7-2 with TRBJ2-7, with D perhaps TRBD1 (5 bases). The V gene's germline CDR1 is SGHTA and CDR2 FQGNSA. With 1 base removed from V and 6 bases from J, the gap between germline ends came to 10 bases. The CDR3 length is 13 residues. The CDR3 DNA reads as TGTGCCAGCAGCTTAGGCCTAAGGGGCGAGCAGTACTTC. Encoded protein: CASSLGLRGEQYF.

The CDR3 DNA follows: TGCGCCAGCAGCCCATGGAGCCCAGATACGCAGTATTTT. This gives the protein CASSPWSPDTQYF. The chain couples TRBV5-1 to TRBJ2-3; D gene ambiguous. V shed 4 bases and J shed 4 bases, with 10 bases lying between them. Germline lookup yields CDR1 SGHRS and CDR2 YFSETQ. CDR3 size: 13 residues.

V usage is TRBV28 and J usage is TRBJ1-2; weak D call: TRBD1 (6 bases). Between the trimmed V and J ends, which lost 2 bases and 8 bases, there was a span of 12 bases. The CDR3 runs 13 residues. Germline V lookup: CDR1 MDHEN, CDR2 SYDVKM. The CDR3: CASSLLQGAGYTF. CDR3 nucleotides: TGTGCCAGCAGTTTACTACAGGGTGCCGGCTACACCTTC.

V and J are TRBV7-9 and TRBJ2-7, with a tentative D call TRBD1 (6 bases). Per germline, CDR1 SEHNR and CDR2 FQNEAQ (reference sequence). V lost 0 bases and J lost 4, with 16 bases in between. The CDR3 has 16 amino acids. The CDR3 nucleotides are TGTGCCAGCAGCTTAGCCTACTCACAGGGTCCGTACGAGCAGTACTTC. Translating gives CASSLAYSQGPYEQYF.

This clone was seen repeatedly, ten times or more. The CDR3 DNA reads TGCAGCGATCGGACAGGGGGCAGCTATGGCTACACCTTC. Translated: CSDRTGGSYGYTF. V gene TRBV29-1 combines with J gene TRBJ1-2; TRBD1 matches at 11 bases. This CDR3 comprises 13 residues. CDR1 is SQVTM, CDR2 ANQGSEA, per germline. With V trimmed by 7 bases and J by 4 bases, 5 bases remained unmatched.

CDR3 DNA sequence: TGCAGCGCGTCGACAGGGGTGGCTGAAGCTTTCTTT. It translates to CSASTGVAEAFF. The J gene is TRBJ1-1, the V gene TRBV29-1; 8 bases line up with TRBD1. The germline gives CDR1 SQVTM, CDR2 ANQGSEA. Unmatched junction bases numbered 7, after V lost 7 bases and J lost 6 bases. The length of the CDR3 is 12 residues.

This clone was picked up a small number of times. The chain uses TRBV4-3 and TRBJ2-5; 7 bases line up with TRBD2. V trimming: 3 bases; J trimming: 3 bases; junction bases outside the gene matches: 7. The CDR3 covers 15 residues. Germline V gene sequence: CDR1 LGHNA, CDR2 YSLEER. In DNA form, the CDR3 reads TGCGCCAGCAGCCAGCAGGTTGCGGGAGAAGAGACCCAGTACTTC. Protein: CASSQQVAGEETQYF.

This chain joins TRBV30 and TRBJ2-3; the D gene is possibly TRBD1 (5 bases). Germline CDR1 is GTSNPN and CDR2 is SVGIG (reference sequence). Trimming stripped 5 bases from V and 3 bases from J, with 9 bases between. The CDR3 has 12 amino acids. CDR3 nucleotide sequence: TGTGCCTGGGGACAAACTACAGATACGCAGTATTTT. Translating it yields CAWGQTTDTQYF.

This clone showed up just once. The chain joins TRBV7-2 to TRBJ1-2; TRBD1 agrees at 8 bases. The J segment lost 5 bases and the V segment lost 1 base, leaving 6 bases of the junction unmatched. The CDR3 contains 15 residues. Germline loops: CDR1 SGHTA, CDR2 FQGNSA. This chain's CDR3 is CASSLVGQGLYGYTF. Here the CDR3 DNA reads TGTGCCAGCAGCTTAGTAGGACAGGGTCTTTATGGCTACACCTTC.

The J gene is TRBJ2-2, the V gene TRBV10-2; D gene ambiguous. Germline V gene lookup returns CDR1 WSHSY and CDR2 SAAADI. Between the trimmed V and J ends, which lost 6 bases and 6 bases, there was a span of 8 bases. The CDR3 has 12 residues. CDR3: CASSLISGELFF. CDR3 nucleotides: TGCGCCAGCAGCCTAATTTCCGGGGAGCTGTTTTTT.

The chain links TRBV4-3 to TRBJ1-5, with a tentative D call TRBD1 (5 bases). This CDR3 is 13 amino acids long. Trimming took 0 bases from V and 5 from J, leaving 5 bases between them. Germline loops: CDR1 LGHNA, CDR2 YSLEER. DNA for the CDR3: TGCGCCAGCAGCCAAGACAGGGATCAGCCCCAGCATTTT. Protein sequence: CASSQDRDQPQHF.

The chain carries TRBV14 and TRBJ1-4; D possibly corresponds to TRBD1 (5 bases). Germline-derived CDR1 and CDR2 are SGHDN and FVKESK. The V end was cut by 1 base, the J end by 8 bases, with 8 bases between. This CDR3 is 13 amino acids long. The CDR3 is CASSQVQAEKLFF. DNA of the CDR3: TGTGCCAGCAGCCAAGTACAGGCAGAAAAACTGTTTTTT.

CDR3: CASSLGTGLSTGELFF. The CDR3 coding sequence is TGTGCCAGCAGCTTGGGGACAGGGTTAAGCACCGGGGAGCTGTTTTTT. The chain is built from TRBV5-6 and TRBJ2-2, with 8 bases lining up with TRBD1. CDR1 and CDR2 (germline): SGHDT, YYEEEE. The ends lost 0 bases at V and 4 bases at J; junction bases unmatched: 5. The CDR3 is made up of 16 amino acids.

This clone occurred once. The rearrangement joins TRBV7-8 to TRBJ2-7; TRBD1 matches 8 bases. Per the germline V gene, CDR1 is SGHVS and CDR2 is FQNEAQ. J gave up 2 bases and V 3 bases, and 6 bases lay outside the gene matches. The CDR3 extends over 15 amino acids. This CDR3 is CASSLPGQGTYEQYF. The CDR3 DNA reads as TGTGCCAGCAGCTTGCCTGGACAGGGAACCTACGAGCAGTACTTC.

J is TRBJ2-3 and V is TRBV7-2, with D possibly TRBD2 on 6 matching bases. The V end lost 3 bases, the J end lost 2 bases, and 9 bases lay between the germline ends. Germline assignment: CDR1 SGHTA and CDR2 FQGNSA. This CDR3 region has 14 residues. The CDR3 loop reads CASSFQDYTDTQYF. The CDR3 region has the DNA TGTGCCAGCAGCTTCCAGGACTACACAGATACGCAGTATTTT.

V and J are TRBV13 and TRBJ1-2, with 7 bases aligning to TRBD1. The CDR3 has 16 residues. The germline V gene encodes CDR1 PRHDT and CDR2 FYEKMQ (reference sequence). The J segment lost 4 bases and the V segment lost 5 bases, leaving 13 bases of the junction unmatched. DNA of the CDR3: TGTGCCAGCAGCACCCGCCGGGACAGCTTTCTCTATGGCTACACCTTC. Its translation: CASSTRRDSFLYGYTF.

The chain carries TRBV2 and TRBJ1-2, with TRBD1 matching 8 bases. Looked up from germline, CDR1 is SNHLY and CDR2 is FYNNEI. The V and J ends lost 3 bases and 5 bases, in that order; junction bases with no gene match: 5. This CDR3 contains 14 residues. DNA of the CDR3: TGTGCCAGCAGTGAGCAGGGGGCGAAATATGGCTACACCTTC. Its protein is CASSEQGAKYGYTF.

The chain employs TRBV6-2 or TRBV6-3 and TRBJ1-1, with D hard to call. The CDR3 length is 12 residues. The ends were cut back, 6 bases at V and 6 bases at J, with 11 bases in the middle. Germline-derived CDR1 and CDR2 are MNHEY and SVGEGT. Here the CDR3 DNA reads TGTGCCAGCAGCTCTCCGGGATCTGAAGCTTTCTTT. It encodes CASSSPGSEAFF.

This clone was observed once. V and J are TRBV6-5 and TRBJ1-2; tentatively, D is TRBD1 (6 bases). V lost 6 bases, J lost 6 bases, and 14 bases lay in between. Per the germline V gene, CDR1 is MNHEY and CDR2 is SVGAGI. The CDR3 runs 13 residues. As DNA, the CDR3 is TGTGCCAGCAGGCAATCAGGGGCAGATGGCTACACCTTC. Protein sequence: CASRQSGADGYTF.